A selection of T cell receptor beta chains follows, all from one sample in a study of blood T cell repertoires in COVID-19. Profiled with immunoSEQ multiplex PCR; TCRdb holds only in-frame clones, not every one. The table includes about 130,000 clones, around 80% detected once. The sequenced material came from PBMCs or T cells enriched from blood (not recorded which). The receptor source for this set is a man aged 35-49 years with acute COVID-19. Both conserved end residues are part of each CDR3. D genes are given only for firm matches. Expanded clones get a size class; other rows say once, few or many, or leave the size out.

abundance	j_gene	v_gene	d_gene	CDR3aa	CDR3nt
once	TRBJ1-5	TRBV6-1	-	CASSETGFGNQPQHF	TGTGCCAGCAGTGAAACAGGGTTCGGCAATCAGCCCCAGCATTTT
-	TRBJ2-7	TRBV28	-	CASSSPQGRNEQYF	TGTGCCAGCAGTTCCCCTCAGGGAAGGAACGAGCAGTACTTC
-	TRBJ1-5	TRBV7-2	TRBD1	CASSSQGDQPQHF	TGTGCCAGCAGCTCACAGGGGGATCAGCCCCAGCATTTT
-	TRBJ1-2	TRBV29-1	-	CSVLQGDGGYTF	TGCAGCGTATTACAGGGTGACGGTGGCTACACCTTC
-	TRBJ1-2	TRBV5-1	-	CASSYTGRNGYTF	TGCGCCAGCAGCTACACAGGGAGAAATGGCTACACCTTC
once	TRBJ1-5	TRBV6-5	-	CASRATLNQPQHF	TGTGCCAGCAGGGCCACGCTCAATCAGCCCCAGCATTTT
-	TRBJ1-5	TRBV18	-	CASSPAGRATQPQHF	TGTGCCAGCTCACCAGCAGGCAGGGCCACGCAGCCCCAGCATTTT
once	TRBJ2-1	TRBV7-2	-	CASRRDFSYNEQFF	TGTGCCAGCCGCCGGGACTTCTCCTACAATGAGCAGTTCTTC
-	TRBJ1-5	TRBV2	-	CASSQGLSNQPQHF	TGTGCCAGCAGTCAGGGATTAAGCAATCAGCCCCAGCATTTT
-	TRBJ2-3	TRBV11-2	-	CASSFERGRGKKDTQYF	TGTGCCAGCAGCTTCGAACGAGGGAGAGGGAAAAAAGATACGCAGTATTTT
-	TRBJ2-3	TRBV30	TRBD1	CAWVGTGKVTQYF	TGTGCCTGGGTAGGGACAGGGAAGGTTACGCAGTATTTT
-	TRBJ2-5	TRBV5-1	TRBD1	CASSSLGTAYQETQYF	TGCGCCAGCAGCTCACTCGGGACAGCTTACCAAGAGACCCAGTACTTC
-	TRBJ1-2	TRBV7-9	-	CASTSHQSYGYTF	TGTGCCAGCACCTCACACCAAAGCTATGGCTACACCTTC
-	TRBJ1-2	TRBV18	-	CASSPLHGEQGYTF	TGTGCCAGCTCTCCCTTACACGGTGAACAGGGCTACACCTTC
-	TRBJ2-7	TRBV20-1	-	CSASNQGTREQYF	TGCAGTGCTAGTAATCAGGGGACAAGGGAGCAGTACTTC
few	TRBJ2-7	TRBV19	-	CASSIMEGNEQYF	TGTGCCAGTAGTATAATGGAGGGGAACGAGCAGTACTTC
-	TRBJ1-5	TRBV18	-	CASSPIQGGQPQHF	TGTGCCAGCTCACCAATACAGGGTGGGCAGCCCCAGCATTTT
-	TRBJ2-7	TRBV3-1/TRBV3-2	-	CASSQLTGAYEQYF	TGTGCCAGCAGCCAACTGACGGGAGCCTACGAGCAGTACTTC
-	TRBJ1-1	TRBV6-5	TRBD1	CASSPRTGNTEAFF	TGTGCCAGCAGTCCTCGGACAGGGAACACTGAAGCTTTCTTT
-	TRBJ1-1	TRBV7-9	-	CASSPGQMNTEAFF	TGTGCCAGCAGCCCAGGACAGATGAACACTGAAGCTTTCTTT